This T cell receptor (beta chain) comes out of a study of blood T cell repertoires in COVID-19. Study as a whole: Samples came from the United States, Italy and Spain, spanning acute and convalescent COVID-19. Nucleic acid was either cDNA or gDNA, and it came from T cells, B-cell-depleted T cells, or PBMCs.

This CDR3 region has 15 residues. From germline, CDR1 is SEHNR and CDR2 FQNEAQ (reference sequence). V lost 5 bases to trimming and J lost 8 bases; unmatched junction nucleotides: 7. The table lists this clone with a count of one. The method was immunoSEQ multiplex PCR; TCRdb's version includes in-frame clones alone and lacks a portion of them. Of tens of thousands of clones listed, more than 60% were seen once; the top ten hold roughly 5%. This chain joins TRBV7-9 and TRBJ2-3; 13 nucleotides align to TRBD2. The sequencing input was peripheral blood. The receptor's source is a human donor in a cohort sampled during active COVID-19. CDR3 in amino acids: CASSHGLAGEGTQYF. The CDR3 nucleotides read TGTGCCAGCAGCCACGGACTAGCGGGAGAGGGTACGCAGTATTTT.